The 29 T cell receptor beta chains presented below share a single source sample, sequenced in a study of technical replicates of blood from a handful of donors. The table came from immunoSEQ multiplex PCR; TCRdb's copy has only in-frame clones and leaves some out. The profile shows roughly 80,000 clones, 89% of them singletons. Input material: T cells isolated from PBMCs. Receptors were obtained from a human donor in good health.

The chain uses TRBV28 and TRBJ2-1; 7 bases are a match to TRBD2. With V trimmed by 2 bases and J by 3 bases, 10 bases remained unmatched. The CDR3 consists of 17 residues. The germline V gene encodes CDR1 MDHEN and CDR2 SYDVKM. CDR3 region: CASSLLAPRENYNEQFF. Here the CDR3 DNA reads TGTGCCAGCAGTTTACTCGCGCCGCGGGAGAACTACAATGAGCAGTTCTTC.

The genes are TRBV7-2 and TRBJ2-7; 11 bases match TRBD1. This CDR3 has 14 amino acids. V was clipped by 5 bases and J by 7 bases; unmatched bases: 7. CDR1 and CDR2 (germline): SGHTA, FQGNSA. The CDR3 is CASSPGQGAKEQYF. In DNA, the CDR3 is TGTGCCAGCAGCCCCGGACAGGGGGCTAAAGAGCAGTACTTC.

The CDR3 nucleotides read TGTGCCAGCAGCCGTACCGGGACTAGCGGGAGGGGGCAAGAGACCCAGTACTTC. Translation: CASSRTGTSGRGQETQYF. The rearrangement joins TRBV11-2 to TRBJ2-5; the match to TRBD2 covers 16 bases. The CDR3 consists of 18 residues. Unmatched junction bases numbered 8, after V lost 5 bases and J lost 2 bases. CDR1 is SGHAT and CDR2 is FQNNGV in the germline V gene.

V gene TRBV5-1 combines with J gene TRBJ1-1; possible D gene TRBD1, 5 bases. V was shortened by 2 bases and J by 4 bases, with 9 bases between the two germline ends. The CDR3 extends over 13 amino acids. Germline CDR1 is SGHRS and CDR2 is YFSETQ. The CDR3, as DNA: TGCGCCAGCAGCTTCAGGGATGGCACTGAAGCTTTCTTT. Protein: CASSFRDGTEAFF.

This rearrangement joins TRBV11-3 to TRBJ2-3, with D unresolved. V was trimmed by 4 bases and J by 1 base, leaving 6 bases between them. The germline V gene encodes CDR1 SGHNT and CDR2 YENEEA. The CDR3 consists of 13 residues. The CDR3 DNA follows: TGTGCCAGCAGCTACTCCGGCACAGATACGCAGTATTTT. As protein: CASSYSGTDTQYF. Drawing the rest from reference TRBV11-3 and TRBJ2-3, the complete variable domain is EAGVVQSPRYKIIEKKQPVAFWCNPISGHNTLYWYLQNLGQGPELLIRYENEEAVDDSQLPKDRFSAERLKGVDSTLKIQPAELGDSAVYLCASSYSGTDTQYFGPGTRLTVL.

This chain joins TRBV5-1 and TRBJ2-3; maybe TRBD1 (5 bases). V shed 1 base and J shed 4 bases, with 16 bases lying between them. The CDR3 runs 16 residues. CDR1 is SGHRS, CDR2 YFSETQ, per germline. The chain's CDR3 is CASSLQVGRGPDTQYF. The DNA of the CDR3 is TGCGCCAGCAGCTTGCAAGTCGGAAGGGGCCCAGATACGCAGTATTTT.

The genes are TRBV6-5 and TRBJ1-1, with 8 bases fitting TRBD1. J was trimmed by 5 bases and V by 11 bases; bases with no gene match: 16. Germline V gene data show CDR1 as MNHEY and CDR2 as SVGAGI. This CDR3 region has 15 residues. The CDR3 DNA follows: TGTGCCGCAAGGCGTACAGGGGGGAGGGTGACTGAAGCTTTCTTT. It is translated as CAARRTGGRVTEAFF.

The V and J genes are TRBV2 and TRBJ2-3; TRBD2 agrees at 9 bases. Germline CDR1 reads SNHLY; CDR2 reads FYNNEI. V dropped 4 bases and J dropped 3; count of bases not matched to a gene: 11. CDR3 size: 17 residues. The chain's CDR3 is CASSVRGLTSGTDTQYF. The CDR3 DNA sequence: TGTGCCAGCAGTGTTAGGGGTCTGACTAGCGGTACAGATACGCAGTATTTT.

This chain uses TRBV30 with TRBJ1-1; 7 positions match TRBD1. J gave up 6 bases and V 5 bases, and 6 bases lay outside the gene matches. Per the germline V gene, CDR1 is GTSNPN and CDR2 is SVGIG (reference sequence). The CDR3 covers 12 residues. The CDR3 loop is CAWAIGTAEAFF. CDR3 bases: TGTGCCTGGGCAATTGGGACAGCTGAAGCTTTCTTT.

This clone occurred once. This sequence joins TRBV7-9 and TRBJ2-6; maybe TRBD1 (6 bases). Trimming cost V 3 bases and J 0 bases, with 12 bases left between them. CDR3 length: 17 amino acids. Per germline, CDR1 SEHNR and CDR2 FQNEAQ (reference sequence). The CDR3 sequence: CASSFTGLSSGANVLTF. CDR3 DNA sequence: TGTGCCAGCAGCTTTACAGGGCTAAGCTCTGGGGCCAACGTCCTGACTTTC. Combining the CDR3 with reference TRBV7-9 and TRBJ2-6 gives the whole variable domain DTGVSQNPRHKITKRGQNVTFRCDPISEHNRLYWYRQTLGQGPEFLTYFQNEAQLEKSRLLSDRFSAERPKGSFSTLEIQRTEQGDSAMYLCASSFTGLSSGANVLTFGAGSRLTVL.

V is TRBV28 and J is TRBJ1-4, with 9 bases that match TRBD1. The CDR3 extends over 17 amino acids. V lost 4 bases to trimming and J lost 8 bases; unmatched junction nucleotides: 14. Germline CDR1 reads MDHEN; CDR2 reads SYDVKM. Here the CDR3 DNA reads TGTGCCAGCAGTTCTGAATCAACAGGGGGCTCAAGGGAAAAACTGTTTTTT. Residues: CASSSESTGGSREKLFF. The full variable domain, rest sourced from reference TRBV28 and TRBJ1-4, is DVKVTQSSRYLVKRTGEKVFLECVQDMDHENMFWYRQDPGLGLRLIYFSYDVKMKEKGDIPEGYSVSREKKERFSLILESASTNQTSMYLCASSSESTGGSREKLFFGSGTQLSVL.

Comment on this clone: Other nucleotide sequences from this sample produce the same CDR3. The chain couples TRBV5-1 to TRBJ2-1; D remains unclear. This CDR3 spans 13 amino acids. Germline V gene sequence: CDR1 SGHRS, CDR2 YFSETQ. The ends were cut back, 0 bases at V and 3 bases at J, with 4 bases in the middle. The CDR3 loop is CASSLGLYNEQFF. The CDR3 DNA sequence: TGCGCCAGCAGCTTGGGACTCTACAATGAGCAGTTCTTC.

The chain carries TRBV7-9 and TRBJ1-2; TRBD1 matches at 9 bases. The length of the CDR3 is 15 residues. CDR1 is SEHNR, CDR2 FQNEAQ, per germline (reference sequence). J gave up 5 bases and V 5 bases, and 9 bases lay outside the gene matches. The CDR3 coding sequence is TGTGCCAGCAGCCTACCGGACAGGGGAGTGTATGGCTACACCTTC. This translates into CASSLPDRGVYGYTF.

J is TRBJ2-5 and V is TRBV18, with D uncertain. The CDR3 length is 12 residues. Germline CDR1 and CDR2: KGHSH and LQKENI. Between the trimmed V and J ends, which lost 3 bases and 4 bases, there was a span of 6 bases. This CDR3 is CASSPSRETQYF. The CDR3 coding sequence is TGTGCCAGCTCACCCTCTAGAGAGACCCAGTACTTC.

This clone appeared a few times. The J gene is TRBJ2-3, the V gene TRBV9, with 7 bases fitting TRBD2. Looked up from germline, CDR1 is SGDLS and CDR2 is YYNGEE. Trimming took 1 base from V and 2 from J; bases not matched to a gene: 4. The CDR3 spans 15 residues. The DNA for the CDR3 is TGTGCCAGCAGCGTAAGGCTAGCGGCCACAGATACGCAGTATTTT. Residues: CASSVRLAATDTQYF.

This chain joins TRBV19 and TRBJ2-1, with 13 bases lining up with TRBD2. This CDR3 comprises 15 residues. In germline, CDR1 is LNHDA, CDR2 SQIVND (reference sequence). V lost 1 base to trimming and J lost 10 bases; unmatched junction nucleotides: 4. This CDR3 is CASSIGTSGRREQFF. CDR3 DNA sequence: TGTGCCAGTAGTATAGGGACTAGCGGGAGACGGGAGCAGTTCTTC.

This chain links TRBV6-4 with TRBJ2-2; a weak D match, TRBD1 (5 bases). CDR3 length equals 12 residues. Trimming stripped 8 bases from V and 4 bases from J, with 8 bases between. From germline, CDR1 is MRHNA and CDR2 SNTAGT. The CDR3 sequence: CASHGATGELFF. The CDR3, as DNA: TGTGCCAGCCATGGGGCCACCGGGGAGCTGTTTTTT.

This CDR3 reads CASRATGTGINYGYTF. CDR3 nucleotide sequence: TGTGCCAGCAGGGCTACCGGGACAGGGATTAACTATGGCTACACCTTC. This sequence joins TRBV28 and TRBJ1-2, with 9 bases aligning to TRBD1. CDR3 length equals 16 residues. Trimming took 6 bases from V and 1 from J; bases not matched to a gene: 9. The germline V gene has CDR1 MDHEN and CDR2 SYDVKM.

This chain connects TRBV6-5 to TRBJ1-1; 7 bases agree with TRBD1. This CDR3 is 15 amino acids long. Unmatched junction bases numbered 8, after V lost 0 bases and J lost 7 bases. CDR1 is MNHEY, CDR2 SVGAGI, per germline. The CDR3: CASSYSGQGEDEAFF. The CDR3 coding sequence is TGTGCCAGCAGTTACTCGGGCCAGGGGGAGGATGAAGCTTTCTTT.

The J gene is TRBJ2-7, the V gene TRBV4-3; no definite D call. Between the trimmed V and J ends, which lost 4 bases and 2 bases, there was a span of 12 bases. From germline, CDR1 is LGHNA and CDR2 YSLEER. The CDR3 length is 14 residues. This CDR3 is CASSLQARAYEQYF. The CDR3 DNA follows: TGCGCCAGCAGCCTGCAAGCCCGAGCCTACGAGCAGTACTTC.

Here the CDR3 reads CASSLGLAVTDTQYF. CDR3 nucleotide sequence: TGTGCCAGCAGCTTAGGACTAGCGGTCACAGATACGCAGTATTTT. This chain uses TRBV11-3 with TRBJ2-3, with 9 bases identical to TRBD2. V lost 1 base and J lost 2; bases outside the gene matches: 1. Germline values: CDR1 SGHNT, CDR2 YENEEA. The CDR3 extends over 15 amino acids.

This clone came up a few times. The chain has TRBV30 and TRBJ2-2; D perhaps matches TRBD1 (5 bases). Trimming cost V 3 bases and J 5 bases, with 13 bases left between them. Germline CDR1 GTSNPN, CDR2 SVGIG (reference sequence). The CDR3 sequence is 14 residues long. CDR3 protein: CAWRHGHHTGELFF. In DNA form, the CDR3 reads TGTGCCTGGAGACATGGACACCATACCGGGGAGCTGTTTTTT.

The V and J genes are TRBV25-1 and TRBJ2-2; D ambiguous. The CDR3 has 14 amino acids. Germline loops: CDR1 MGHDK, CDR2 SYGVNS. V lost 0 bases to trimming and J lost 6 bases, with 8 bases between them. CDR3 region: CASSEYGVAGELFF. CDR3 DNA: TGTGCCAGCAGTGAATATGGAGTAGCCGGGGAGCTGTTTTTT.

V usage is TRBV4-1 and J usage is TRBJ2-3, with unresolved D. Germline loops: CDR1 MGHRA, CDR2 YSYEKL. This CDR3 is 15 amino acids long. The V gene lost 4 bases and the J gene lost 2 bases, with 13 bases spanning the gap. CDR3 sequence reads: CASSPLSTFTDTQYF. For the CDR3, the DNA is TGCGCCAGCAGCCCTCTAAGTACCTTCACAGATACGCAGTATTTT.

The V gene is TRBV30, the J gene TRBJ1-3; 8 bases align to TRBD1. The V segment lost 4 bases and the J segment 0 bases; nucleotides outside the gene matches: 5. Germline CDR1 is GTSNPN and CDR2 is SVGIG (reference sequence). CDR3 length: 15 amino acids. CDR3 coding DNA: TGTGCCTGGACCCTCGGACAGGGCTCTGGAAACACCATATATTTT. It translates to CAWTLGQGSGNTIYF. Together with reference TRBV30 and TRBJ1-3, the CDR3 gives the full variable domain: SQTIHQWPATLVQPVGSPLSLECTVEGTSNPNLYWYRQAAGRGLQLLFYSVGIGQISSEVPQNLSASRPQDRQFILSSKKLLLSDSGFYLCAWTLGQGSGNTIYFGEGSWLTVV.

The CDR3 is CASSDDILNEQFF. CDR3 bases: TGTGCCAGCAGCGACGACATTCTCAATGAGCAGTTCTTC. The chain couples TRBV9 to TRBJ2-1; D call uncertain. The CDR3 extends over 13 amino acids. With 3 bases removed from V and 6 bases from J, the gap between germline ends came to 10 bases. The germline V gene encodes CDR1 SGDLS and CDR2 YYNGEE.

This clone was detected only a few times. The rearrangement uses TRBV11-2 and TRBJ1-1, with D maybe TRBD1 (6 bases). V gave up 5 bases and J gave up 3 bases, with 10 bases separating them. This CDR3 is built from 13 residues. Germline V gene lookup returns CDR1 SGHAT and CDR2 FQNNGV. In DNA, the CDR3 is TGTGCCAGCAGCCTACAGGGCTACACTGAAGCTTTCTTT. Amino acid sequence: CASSLQGYTEAFF.

The rearrangement links TRBV5-1 to TRBJ2-7, with 7 bases matching TRBD2. CDR1 and CDR2 (germline): SGHRS, YFSETQ. This CDR3 region has 14 residues. V dropped 5 bases and J dropped 5; count of bases not matched to a gene: 10. This CDR3 is CASRFTRGGDEQYF. DNA of the CDR3: TGCGCCAGCAGGTTCACTAGGGGAGGGGACGAGCAGTACTTC.

The chain joins TRBV7-9 to TRBJ1-1; D is unclear. Per germline, CDR1 SEHNR and CDR2 FQNEAQ (reference sequence). The CDR3 totals 11 residues. Trimming took 4 bases from V and 5 from J, leaving 5 bases between them. The CDR3 DNA sequence: TGTGCCAGCAGCTCCCAAACTGAAGCTTTCTTT. Translation: CASSSQTEAFF.